What follows describes a single TCR beta chain. Its antigen remains unknown. In germline, CDR1 is LGHNA, CDR2 YSLEER. The CDR3 extends over 16 amino acids. Trimming cost V 0 bases and J 0 bases, with 6 bases left between them. Each subset's genomic DNA was shared equally among a number of immunoSEQ plates. For sorted subsets, 200 ng DNA per replicate equaled approximately 30,000 T cell genomes. The protocol was immunoSEQ multiplex PCR, while the TCRdb copy is restricted to in-frame clones and leaves out a portion. The sample yields about 1.1 million clones, roughly 77% seen once. The source of the sample is a study of shared clonotypes between healthy human individuals. Findings and limits, study-wide: The generation probabilities recorded for non-shared clonotypes fell below those of clonotypes shared by all four donors. Among a few donors, around 5% of naive CD4 clonotypes were found in common.

What was sequenced was memory CD4+ T cells from PBMCs. As to subset: CD45RA-negative fraction. The clonotype comes from a man between 18 and 29 years old in good health. Some clones in this sample may be carry-over from other donors' samples. The chain couples TRBV4-3 to TRBJ2-6; unclear D gene. In DNA form, the CDR3 reads TGCGCCAGCAGCCAAGATTTTACCTCTGGGGCCAACGTCCTGACTTTC. Its protein is CASSQDFTSGANVLTF.